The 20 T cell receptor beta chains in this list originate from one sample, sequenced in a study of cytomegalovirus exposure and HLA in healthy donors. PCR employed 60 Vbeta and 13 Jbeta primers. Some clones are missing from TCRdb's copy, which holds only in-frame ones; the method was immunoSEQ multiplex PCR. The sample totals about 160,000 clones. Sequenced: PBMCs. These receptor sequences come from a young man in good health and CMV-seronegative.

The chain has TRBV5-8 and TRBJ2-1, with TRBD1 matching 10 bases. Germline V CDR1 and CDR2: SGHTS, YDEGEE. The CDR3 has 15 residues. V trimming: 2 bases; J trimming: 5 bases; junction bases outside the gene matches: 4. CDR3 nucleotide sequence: TGTGCCAGCAGCTTCCGGGACAGGGGCCACAATGAGCAGTTCTTC. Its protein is CASSFRDRGHNEQFF.

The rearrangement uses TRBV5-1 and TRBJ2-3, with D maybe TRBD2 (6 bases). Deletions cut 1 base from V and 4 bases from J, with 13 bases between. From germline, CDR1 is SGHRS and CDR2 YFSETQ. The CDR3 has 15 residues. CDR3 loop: CASSLTGDSSDTQYF. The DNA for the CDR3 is TGCGCCAGCAGCTTGACGGGAGATAGTTCAGATACGCAGTATTTT.

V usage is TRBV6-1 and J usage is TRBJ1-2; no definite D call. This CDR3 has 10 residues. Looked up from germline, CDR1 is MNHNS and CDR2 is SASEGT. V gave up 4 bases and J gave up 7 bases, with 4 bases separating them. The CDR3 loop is CASSALGYTF. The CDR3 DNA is TGTGCCAGCAGTGCTCTTGGCTACACCTTC.

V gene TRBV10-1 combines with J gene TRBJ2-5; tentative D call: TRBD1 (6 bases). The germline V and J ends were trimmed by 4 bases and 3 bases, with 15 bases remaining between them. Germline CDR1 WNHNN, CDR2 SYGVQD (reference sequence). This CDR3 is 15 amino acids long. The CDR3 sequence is CASSVGTGIEETQYF. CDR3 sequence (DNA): TGCGCCAGCAGTGTAGGAACAGGGATCGAAGAGACCCAGTACTTC.

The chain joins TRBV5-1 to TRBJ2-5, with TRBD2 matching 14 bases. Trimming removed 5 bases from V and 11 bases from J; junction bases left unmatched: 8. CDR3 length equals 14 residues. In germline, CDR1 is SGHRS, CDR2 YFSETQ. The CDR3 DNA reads TGCGCCAGCAGGTCCGGGACTAGCGGGAGTGAGCAGTACTTC. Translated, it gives CASRSGTSGSEQYF. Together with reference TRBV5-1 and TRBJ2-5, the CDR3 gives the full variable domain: KAGVTQTPRYLIKTRGQQVTLSCSPISGHRSVSWYQQTPGQGLQFLFEYFSETQRNKGNFPGRFSGRQFSNSRSEMNVSTLELGDSALYLCASRSGTSGSEQYFGPGTRLLVL.

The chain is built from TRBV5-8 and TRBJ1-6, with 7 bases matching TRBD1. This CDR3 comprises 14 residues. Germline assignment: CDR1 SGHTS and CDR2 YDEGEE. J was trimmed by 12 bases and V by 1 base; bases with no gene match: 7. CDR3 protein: CASSLKGAWIPLHF. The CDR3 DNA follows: TGTGCCAGCAGCTTGAAGGGGGCCTGGATACCCCTCCACTTT.

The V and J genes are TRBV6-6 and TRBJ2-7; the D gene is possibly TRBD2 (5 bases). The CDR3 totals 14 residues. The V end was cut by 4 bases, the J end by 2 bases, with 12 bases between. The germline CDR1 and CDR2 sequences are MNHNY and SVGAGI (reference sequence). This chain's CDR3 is CASSSTGITYEQYF. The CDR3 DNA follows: TGTGCCAGCAGTTCTACGGGAATAACCTACGAGCAGTACTTC.

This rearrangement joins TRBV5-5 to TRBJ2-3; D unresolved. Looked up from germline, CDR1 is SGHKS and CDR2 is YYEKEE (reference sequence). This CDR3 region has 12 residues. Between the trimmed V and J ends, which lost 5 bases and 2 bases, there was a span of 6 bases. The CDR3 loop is CASRFYTDTQYF. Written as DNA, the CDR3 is TGTGCCAGCAGATTTTACACAGATACGCAGTATTTT. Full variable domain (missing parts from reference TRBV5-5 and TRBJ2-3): DAGVTQSPTHLIKTRGQQVTLRCSPISGHKSVSWYQQVLGQGPQFIFQYYEKEERGRGNFPDRFSARQFPNYSSELNVNALLLGDSALYLCASRFYTDTQYFGPGTRLTVL.

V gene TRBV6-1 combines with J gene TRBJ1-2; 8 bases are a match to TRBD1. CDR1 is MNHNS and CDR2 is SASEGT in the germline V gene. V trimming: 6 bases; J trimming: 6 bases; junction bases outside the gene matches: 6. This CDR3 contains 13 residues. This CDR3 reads CASRGQGRDGYTF. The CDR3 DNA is TGTGCCAGCAGAGGACAGGGTCGGGATGGCTACACCTTC.

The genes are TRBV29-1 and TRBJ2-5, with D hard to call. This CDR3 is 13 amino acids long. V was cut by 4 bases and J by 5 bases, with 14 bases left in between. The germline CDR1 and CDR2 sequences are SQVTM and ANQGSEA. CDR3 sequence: CSVANSRRETQYF. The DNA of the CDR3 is TGCAGCGTTGCGAACTCTAGAAGGGAGACCCAGTACTTC.

Here the CDR3 DNA reads TGCGCCAGCAGTGACAGGTTTACCTACGAGCAGTACTTC. It codes for CASSDRFTYEQYF. The V call is TRBV5-1, the J call TRBJ2-7, with D maybe TRBD1 (6 bases). The CDR3 sequence is 13 residues long. CDR1 and CDR2 from the germline V gene are SGHRS and YFSETQ. Trimming pared 5 bases from V and 2 bases from J, leaving 11 bases between.

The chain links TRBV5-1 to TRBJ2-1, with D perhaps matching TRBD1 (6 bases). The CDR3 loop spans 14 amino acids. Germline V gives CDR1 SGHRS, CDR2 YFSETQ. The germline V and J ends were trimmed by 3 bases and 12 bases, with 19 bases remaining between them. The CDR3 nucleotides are TGCGCCAGCAGCTCGTGGACAGAAGGGGTCGGGCAGTTCTTC. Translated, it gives CASSSWTEGVGQFF.

The CDR3 nucleotides read TGTGCCAGCTCACAAGAGACTAGCGCATCAAGCTCCTACAATGAGCAGTTCTTC. Its protein is CASSQETSASSSYNEQFF. The rearrangement uses TRBV18 and TRBJ2-1, with 8 bases identical to TRBD2. The CDR3 is made up of 18 amino acids. Germline loops: CDR1 KGHSH, CDR2 LQKENI. The V and J ends lost 4 bases and 0 bases, in that order; junction bases with no gene match: 11.

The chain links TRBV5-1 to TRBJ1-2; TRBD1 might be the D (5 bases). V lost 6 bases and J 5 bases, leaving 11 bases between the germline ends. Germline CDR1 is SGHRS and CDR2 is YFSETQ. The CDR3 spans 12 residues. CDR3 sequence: CASKGEEYGYTF. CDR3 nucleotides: TGCGCCAGCAAAGGGGAGGAATATGGCTACACCTTC. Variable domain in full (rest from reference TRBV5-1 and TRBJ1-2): KAGVTQTPRYLIKTRGQQVTLSCSPISGHRSVSWYQQTPGQGLQFLFEYFSETQRNKGNFPGRFSGRQFSNSRSEMNVSTLELGDSALYLCASKGEEYGYTFGSGTRLTVV.

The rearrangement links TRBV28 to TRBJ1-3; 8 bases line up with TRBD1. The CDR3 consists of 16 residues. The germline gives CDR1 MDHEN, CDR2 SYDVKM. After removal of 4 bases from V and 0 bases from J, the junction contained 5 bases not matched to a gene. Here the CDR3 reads CASSSGTGYSGNTIYF. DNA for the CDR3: TGTGCCAGCAGTTCGGGGACAGGTTACTCTGGAAACACCATATATTTT.

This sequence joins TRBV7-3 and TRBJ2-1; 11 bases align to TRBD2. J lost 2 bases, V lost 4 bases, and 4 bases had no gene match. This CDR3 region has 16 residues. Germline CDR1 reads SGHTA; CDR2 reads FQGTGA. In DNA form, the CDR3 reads TGTGCCAGCAGCTGGGGACTAGCGGACCCCTACAATGAGCAGTTCTTC. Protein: CASSWGLADPYNEQFF.

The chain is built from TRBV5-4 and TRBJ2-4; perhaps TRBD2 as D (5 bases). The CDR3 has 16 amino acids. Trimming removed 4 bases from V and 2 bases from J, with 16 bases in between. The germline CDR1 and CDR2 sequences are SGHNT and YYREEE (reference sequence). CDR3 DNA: TGTGCCAGCAGCACACCCTCCAGCGGACCCAAAAACATTCAGTACTTC. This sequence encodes CASSTPSSGPKNIQYF.

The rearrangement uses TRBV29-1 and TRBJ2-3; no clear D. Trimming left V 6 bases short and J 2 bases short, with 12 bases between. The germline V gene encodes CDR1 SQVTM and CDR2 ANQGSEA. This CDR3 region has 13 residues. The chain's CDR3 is CSVILRITDTQYF. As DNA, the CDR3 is TGCAGCGTAATCCTCCGTATCACAGATACGCAGTATTTT.

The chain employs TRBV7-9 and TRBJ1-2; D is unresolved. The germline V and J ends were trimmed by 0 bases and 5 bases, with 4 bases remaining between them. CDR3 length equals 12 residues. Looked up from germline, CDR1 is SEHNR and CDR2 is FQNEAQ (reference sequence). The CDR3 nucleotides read TGTGCCAGCAGCTTAGCCTTGTATGGCTACACCTTC. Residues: CASSLALYGYTF. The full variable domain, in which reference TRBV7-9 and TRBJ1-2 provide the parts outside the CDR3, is DTGVSQNPRHKITKRGQNVTFRCDPISEHNRLYWYRQTLGQGPEFLTYFQNEAQLEKSRLLSDRFSAERPKGSFSTLEIQRTEQGDSAMYLCASSLALYGYTFGSGTRLTVV.

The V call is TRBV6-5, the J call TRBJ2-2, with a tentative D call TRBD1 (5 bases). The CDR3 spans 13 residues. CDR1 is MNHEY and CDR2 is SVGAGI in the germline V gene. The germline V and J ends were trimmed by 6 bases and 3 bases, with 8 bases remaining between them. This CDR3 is CASRTGYTGELFF. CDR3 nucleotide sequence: TGTGCCAGCAGAACAGGTTACACCGGGGAGCTGTTTTTT.